This T cell receptor beta chain was retrieved from a study of T cells after yellow fever vaccination. The overall study: Some fractions had low cell numbers, and these were prepared with SMART-Seq v4 Ultra Low Input. Overall study results and limits: Overall, a small share of clonotypes was seen in both CD4 and CD8 compartments.

Germline V gene sequence: CDR1 ENHRY, CDR2 SYGVKD. Trimming cost V 0 bases and J 0 bases, with 15 bases left between them. The CDR3 spans 17 residues. For TCR, cDNA came from 5'RACE template switching, which added a universal primer site and UMIs. MiXCR, run by TCRdb on the 5' RACE reads, gives a single entry per CDR3 protein. This table holds about 260,000 distinct CDR3 sequences, 5.2% found once. Ten or more counts support this clonotype. As yet, its antigen is unknown. V and J are TRBV10-3 and TRBJ2-7; D possibly corresponds to TRBD1 (6 bases). The source was CD4+ T cells sorted from PBMCs, collected on the day of the yellow fever booster vaccination. This clonotype was obtained from a man aged 18 to 29 who received the YFV17D yellow fever vaccine. CDR3 amino acids: CAISESKGQSTSYEQYF. The DNA of the CDR3 is TGTGCCATCAGTGAGTCTAAAGGACAGTCCACCTCCTACGAGCAGTACTTC.